This is a list of T cell receptor beta chains from one sample in a study of cytomegalovirus exposure and HLA in healthy donors. The method was immunoSEQ multiplex PCR; TCRdb's version includes in-frame clones alone and lacks a portion of them. Of some 80,000 clones listed, approximately 62% are singletons. The sequenced material came from PBMCs. These receptors originate from a male donor in good health and CMV-seropositive. Each CDR3 is given with its conserved first and last residue. D genes are given only for firm matches. For some rows the clone size is stated as once, few or many, or as a class when expanded; others skip it.

>.|TRBJ2-1|16|TRBV19|few
TGTGCCAGTAGTATAGATCGGGCTAGCGCCTACAATGAGCAGTTCTTC
CASSIDRASAYNEQFF
>TRBD2|TRBJ2-5|16|TRBV9|.
TGTGCCAGCAGCCCCCGACTAGCGGGGCTCCAAGAGACCCAGTACTTC
CASSPRLAGLQETQYF
>.|TRBJ2-2|16|TRBV30|few
TGTGCCTGGAGCCCCCGAGACAGGTCCTTCACCGGGGAGCTGTTTTTT
CAWSPRDRSFTGELFF
>.|TRBJ2-2|12|TRBV6-1|.
TGTGCCAGCAGTGCGCGACACGGGGAGCTGTTTTTT
CASSARHGELFF
>TRBD2|TRBJ2-7|14|TRBV6-1|few
TGTGCCACAAACTTAGGACTAGCGGGGACTTCTTTGTACTTC
CATNLGLAGTSLYF
>.|TRBJ1-1|12|TRBV29-1|.
TGCAGCTTTCGACAGGCGACCACTGAAGCTTTCTTT
CSFRQATTEAFF
>TRBD1|TRBJ2-5|16|TRBV18|.
TGTGCCAGCTCACCACTCCAGGGGGCGCGGAAAGAGACCCAGTACTTC
CASSPLQGARKETQYF
>.|TRBJ1-2|15|TRBV6-6|.
TGTGCCAGCAGTTACTCGGCACTCAACAGCTATGGCTACACCTTC
CASSYSALNSYGYTF
>.|TRBJ2-5|15|TRBV15|.
TGTGCCACCAGCAGGGATCCCCAGGCCCAAGAGACCCAGTACTTC
CATSRDPQAQETQYF
>.|TRBJ1-1|13|TRBV6-6|.
TGTGCCAGCAGCCCAACAGCCTACACTGAAGCTTTCTTT
CASSPTAYTEAFF
>.|TRBJ2-7|16|TRBV6-6|.
TGTGCCAGCAGTTCAAACAGGGAACGCAATACCTACGAGCAGTACTTC
CASSSNRERNTYEQYF